This T cell receptor beta chain was observed in a study of blood T cell repertoires in COVID-19. About the research overall: Acute and convalescent COVID-19 samples came from the United States, Italy and Spain. Sources were T cells, B-cell-depleted T cells, or PBMCs; the material itself was cDNA or gDNA.

Per germline, CDR1 SGHRS and CDR2 YFSETQ. This CDR3 comprises 14 residues. Trimming removed 0 bases from V and 4 bases from J, with 10 bases in between. Method: immunoSEQ multiplex PCR; TCRdb's copy keeps in-frame clones and lacks some. The data contain 250,000 to 400,000 clones, approximately 88% of them singletons. This chain uses TRBV5-1 with TRBJ2-5; the D is unclear. Sequenced: peripheral blood. The TCR originated in a woman in her twenties or thirties with COVID-19, enrolled during active disease. In DNA form, the CDR3 reads TGCGCCAGCAGCTTGGCCGGAGCTAGAGAGACCCAGTACTTC. Amino acids: CASSLAGARETQYF.